The 32 T cell receptor beta chains in this list originate from one sample, sequenced in a study of blood T cell repertoires in COVID-19. Some clones are missing from TCRdb's copy, which holds only in-frame ones; the method was immunoSEQ multiplex PCR. The repertoire holds over 150,000 clones, with approximately 85% as singletons. The source material was peripheral blood. The receptors stem from a man between 60 and 70 years old with COVID-19, enrolled during active disease.

The CDR3 loop reads CASSQRVDRANYEQYF. The CDR3 coding sequence is TGCGCCAGCAGTCAAAGAGTGGACAGGGCTAACTACGAGCAGTACTTC. The V gene is TRBV23-1, the J gene TRBJ2-7, with 8 positions matching TRBD1. TRBV23-1 is flagged as an ORF with uncertain function. There are 16 residues in the CDR3. Trimming took 2 bases from V and 3 from J; bases not matched to a gene: 9.

This clone was seen just once. J is TRBJ1-1 and V is TRBV25-1; no clear D gene. The CDR3 totals 12 residues. CDR1 MGHDK and CDR2 SYGVNS come from the germline V gene. The V end lost 2 bases, the J end lost 6 bases, and 7 bases lay between the germline ends. The CDR3 loop is CASSEPAAEAFF. CDR3 in DNA: TGTGCCAGCAGTGAACCGGCGGCTGAAGCTTTCTTT.

This sequence joins TRBV18 and TRBJ2-1; 7 bases align to TRBD1. Looked up from germline, CDR1 is KGHSH and CDR2 is LQKENI. CDR3 size: 14 residues. With 3 bases clipped from V and 5 bases from J, the junction kept 4 bases outside the gene matches. The CDR3 sequence is CASSPLGTDNEQFF. The CDR3 region has the DNA TGTGCCAGCTCACCGTTAGGGACAGACAATGAGCAGTTCTTC.

This chain joins TRBV11-2 and TRBJ2-3, with D hard to call. The CDR3 has 11 residues. The V gene lost 5 bases and the J gene lost 2 bases, with 2 bases spanning the gap. The germline V gene has CDR1 SGHAT and CDR2 FQNNGV. CDR3 DNA sequence: TGTGCCAGCAGCCACACAGATACGCAGTATTTT. It translates to CASSHTDTQYF.

The CDR3 protein is CASSTGTAWFGYTF. The CDR3 region has the DNA TGTGCCAGTAGTACCGGGACAGCGTGGTTTGGCTACACCTTC. The chain carries TRBV19 and TRBJ1-2; 7 positions match TRBD1. The V gene end was trimmed by 4 bases and the J gene end by 7 bases; junction bases not matched to a gene: 9. The CDR3 contains 14 residues. Germline V CDR1 and CDR2: LNHDA, SQIVND (reference sequence).

The chain recombines TRBV18 with TRBJ1-2, with D maybe TRBD1 (6 bases). Trimming stripped 3 bases from V and 8 bases from J, with 16 bases between. The CDR3 is 14 residues long. CDR1 is KGHSH, CDR2 LQKENI, per germline. In DNA form, the CDR3 reads TGTGCCAGCTCACCGCTAGGACAGCAAGGAGGCTACACCTTC. It specifies CASSPLGQQGGYTF. The variable domain in full, with the rest retrieved from reference TRBV18 and TRBJ1-2, is NAGVMQNPRHLVRRRGQEARLRCSPMKGHSHVYWYRQLPEEGLKFMVYLQKENIIDESGMPKERFSAEFPKEGPSILRIQQVVRGDSAAYFCASSPLGQQGGYTFGSGTRLTVV.

The rearrangement links TRBV7-6 to TRBJ2-7; tentative D call: TRBD1 (5 bases). This CDR3 contains 16 residues. CDR1 is SGHVS and CDR2 is FNYEAQ in the germline V gene. Trimming took off 4 bases at V and 0 bases at J, with 16 bases between the two ends. The DNA for the CDR3 is TGTGCCAGCAGCTACCTCAGTACAGGTGACTCCTACGAGCAGTACTTC. It specifies CASSYLSTGDSYEQYF.

This clone was seen once. Other DNA sequences in the sample encode the same CDR3. The chain recombines TRBV7-3 with TRBJ1-1; D remains ambiguous. The CDR3 is 13 amino acids. Germline CDR1 and CDR2: SGHTA and FQGTGA. V was cut by 6 bases and J by 4 bases, with 12 bases left in between. In DNA form, the CDR3 reads TGTGCCAGCAGTTTATACGCCGGCACTGAAGCTTTCTTT. Its protein product is CASSLYAGTEAFF. Drawing the rest from reference TRBV7-3 and TRBJ1-1, the complete variable domain is GAGVSQTPSNKVTEKGKYVELRCDPISGHTALYWYRQSLGQGPEFLIYFQGTGAADDSGLPNDRFFAVRPEGSVSTLKIQRTERGDSAVYLCASSLYAGTEAFFGQGTRLTVV.

This chain connects TRBV2 to TRBJ2-7; tentative D call: TRBD2 (6 bases). The CDR3 spans 13 residues. Germline CDR1 is SNHLY and CDR2 is FYNNEI. The CDR3 sequence: CASSEAQGLRHTV. CDR3 in DNA: TGTGCCAGCAGTGAAGCGCAGGGACTGCGTCATACAGTC.

The chain joins TRBV18 to TRBJ2-2; 8 nucleotides align to TRBD2. The CDR3 consists of 14 residues. Germline V lookup: CDR1 KGHSH, CDR2 LQKENI. The junction had 5 bases not matched to a gene; V was cut back by 6 bases and J by 5 bases. The CDR3: CASSPQRETGELFF. CDR3 DNA: TGTGCCAGCTCCCCGCAGCGGGAGACCGGGGAGCTGTTTTTT.

The rearrangement uses TRBV5-4 and TRBJ1-2; tentatively, D is TRBD1 (6 bases). V was clipped by 1 base and J by 2 bases, with 9 bases between them. CDR1 SGHNT and CDR2 YYREEE come from the germline V gene (reference sequence). The CDR3 has 14 amino acids. The CDR3 loop is CASSLSGQNYGYTF. CDR3 bases: TGTGCCAGCAGCTTGTCCGGACAGAACTATGGCTACACCTTC.

This chain joins TRBV5-5 and TRBJ2-2; no clear D gene. The V end was cut by 4 bases, the J end by 4 bases, with 8 bases between. Per the germline V gene, CDR1 is SGHKS and CDR2 is YYEKEE (reference sequence). The CDR3 runs 13 residues. The CDR3: CASSITATGELFF. For the CDR3, the DNA is TGTGCCAGCAGCATTACAGCCACCGGGGAGCTGTTTTTT.

This clone was observed a few times. The chain has TRBV2 and TRBJ1-1; D is unclear. The CDR3 totals 15 residues. CDR1 is SNHLY and CDR2 is FYNNEI in the germline V gene. Trimming took 3 bases from V and 4 from J, leaving 15 bases between them. The CDR3 nucleotides are TGTGCCAGCAGTGATAGTAGCTGGTCTGGCACTGAAGCTTTCTTT. It codes for CASSDSSWSGTEAFF.

This sequence joins TRBV4-3 and TRBJ1-4, with 10 nucleotides matching TRBD1. The junction had 4 bases not matched to a gene; V was cut back by 5 bases and J by 10 bases. The CDR3 has 13 amino acids. Germline CDR1 LGHNA, CDR2 YSLEER. The CDR3 DNA reads as TGCGCCAGCAGCGACAGGGGGCTGGGAAAACTGTTTTTT. It translates to CASSDRGLGKLFF.

This chain links TRBV4-3 with TRBJ1-1; D is unclear. V was pared by 0 bases and J by 0 bases, with 11 bases between. This CDR3 has 16 residues. CDR1 and CDR2 from the germline V gene are LGHNA and YSLEER. The chain's CDR3 is CASSQDLVNMNTEAFF. The CDR3 DNA is TGCGCCAGCAGCCAAGATCTTGTAAACATGAACACTGAAGCTTTCTTT.

The rearrangement uses TRBV6-5 and TRBJ2-7; D might be TRBD1 (5 bases). Looked up from germline, CDR1 is MNHEY and CDR2 is SVGAGI. The CDR3 totals 12 residues. Trimming removed 0 bases at V and 10 bases at J, with 10 bases between. The CDR3 here is CASSYSSGKQYF. The CDR3 DNA follows: TGTGCCAGCAGTTACTCGTCAGGGAAACAGTACTTC.

V gene TRBV19 combines with J gene TRBJ1-1; 7 bases fit TRBD1. Looked up from germline, CDR1 is LNHDA and CDR2 is SQIVND (reference sequence). Trimming cost V 10 bases and J 4 bases; bases outside gene matches: 9. The CDR3 covers 13 residues. CDR3 region: CATRSTGATEAFF. The CDR3 bases are TGTGCCACCCGATCAACAGGGGCCACTGAAGCTTTCTTT.

The gene calls are TRBV3-1 (or the pseudogene TRBV3-2) and TRBJ1-1; D uncertain. CDR1 and CDR2 (germline): LGHDT, YNNKEL (reference sequence). The ends were cut back, 3 bases at V and 10 bases at J, with 12 bases in the middle. The CDR3 runs 12 residues. CDR3 region: CASSQREVGAFF. In DNA, the CDR3 is TGTGCCAGCAGCCAGAGGGAAGTTGGAGCTTTCTTT.

V gene TRBV28 combines with J gene TRBJ2-7; no clear D gene. The germline V gene has CDR1 MDHEN and CDR2 SYDVKM. The CDR3 extends over 13 amino acids. Between the trimmed V and J ends, which lost 8 bases and 3 bases, there was a span of 14 bases. CDR3 nucleotide sequence: TGTGCCAGCTCAAGTGCGATCGACTACGAGCAGTACTTC. As protein: CASSSAIDYEQYF. Drawing the rest from reference TRBV28 and TRBJ2-7, the complete variable domain is DVKVTQSSRYLVKRTGEKVFLECVQDMDHENMFWYRQDPGLGLRLIYFSYDVKMKEKGDIPEGYSVSREKKERFSLILESASTNQTSMYLCASSSAIDYEQYFGPGTRLTVT.

The chain links TRBV27 to TRBJ1-1; D is undetermined. The CDR3 loop spans 15 amino acids. V lost 10 bases to trimming and J lost 1 base, with 19 bases between them. The germline V gene has CDR1 MNHEY and CDR2 SMNVEV (reference sequence). CDR3 in DNA: TGTGCCACTCAGGACGGGAATATCCCGAACACTGAAGCTTTCTTT. Protein product: CATQDGNIPNTEAFF.

V gene TRBV24-1 combines with J gene TRBJ2-5, with 9 bases matching TRBD1. CDR3 size: 16 residues. Germline CDR1 and CDR2: KGHDR and SFDVKD. The junction had 8 bases not matched to a gene; V was cut back by 3 bases and J by 4 bases. The DNA for the CDR3 is TGTGCCACCAGTGATCCATCACAGGGGGCGGGAGAGACCCAGTACTTC. Encoded protein: CATSDPSQGAGETQYF.

The chain recombines TRBV10-3 with TRBJ1-2; 9 bases map to TRBD1. Germline values: CDR1 ENHRY, CDR2 SYGVKD. The V and J ends lost 6 bases and 0 bases, in that order; junction bases with no gene match: 5. The CDR3 has 15 residues. CDR3 residues: CAIRRQGEANYGYTF. CDR3 nucleotides: TGTGCCATCAGACGACAGGGGGAAGCTAACTATGGCTACACCTTC.

This clone came up a few times. This chain uses TRBV29-1 with TRBJ1-2; D might be TRBD1 (6 bases). V was cut by 2 bases and J by 7 bases, with 11 bases left in between. Germline V CDR1 and CDR2: SQVTM, ANQGSEA. This CDR3 is 12 amino acids long. The CDR3 region has the DNA TGCAGCGTTGAAACGGGGGGCGGTGGCTACACCTTC. Encoded protein: CSVETGGGGYTF.

The V call is TRBV19, the J call TRBJ1-3; 7 bases agree with TRBD1. After removal of 5 bases from V and 0 bases from J, the junction contained 7 bases not matched to a gene. Per the germline V gene, CDR1 is LNHDA and CDR2 is SQIVND (reference sequence). CDR3 length: 16 residues. The CDR3: CASSGRHRGSGNTIYF. In nucleotides, the CDR3 is TGTGCCAGTAGTGGACGACACAGGGGCTCTGGAAACACCATATATTTT.

Notes on this clone: The junction does not match germline at one end; this may be a read error. This chain joins TRBV6-1 and TRBJ1-1, with TRBD1 identical over 7 bases. The germline gives CDR1 MNHNS, CDR2 SASEGT. The CDR3 length is 14 residues. As DNA, the CDR3 is TGTGTCAGCAGTGAAGTCTCAGGGGGCACTGAAGCTTTCTTT. This codes for CVSSEVSGGTEAFF.

The chain combines TRBV2 with TRBJ2-2, with 7 nucleotides matching TRBD1. The germline V gene encodes CDR1 SNHLY and CDR2 FYNNEI. This CDR3 contains 18 residues. The V segment lost 0 bases and the J segment 1 base; nucleotides outside the gene matches: 8. This chain's CDR3 is CASSEALTGVRNTGELFF. DNA for the CDR3: TGTGCCAGCAGTGAAGCCCTAACAGGGGTTCGGAACACCGGGGAGCTGTTTTTT.

This clone was counted once. The chain recombines TRBV5-4 with TRBJ2-3; D remains unclear. CDR3 length: 15 residues. Germline V gene lookup returns CDR1 SGHNT and CDR2 YYREEE (reference sequence). The ends were cut back, 3 bases at V and 1 base at J, with 12 bases in the middle. The CDR3 is CASSSPGRGTDTQYF. The CDR3 coding sequence is TGTGCCAGCAGCTCCCCGGGTCGTGGCACAGATACGCAGTATTTT.

This clone was seen only once. The genes are TRBV5-6 and TRBJ2-5, with a tentative D call TRBD2 (6 bases). CDR1 and CDR2 (germline): SGHDT, YYEEEE. Trimming removed 2 bases from V and 4 bases from J, with 15 bases in between. This CDR3 is 15 amino acids long. DNA for the CDR3: TGTGCCAGCAGCTTACCGGGGGACGAGGGAGAGACCCAGTACTTC. It specifies CASSLPGDEGETQYF.

V is TRBV6-5 and J is TRBJ1-2; 9 bases are shared with TRBD1. Trimming cost V 6 bases and J 2 bases; bases outside gene matches: 4. The CDR3 extends over 14 amino acids. Germline V CDR1 and CDR2: MNHEY, SVGAGI. The CDR3 spells CASSPDRGNYGYTF. DNA of the CDR3: TGTGCCAGCAGCCCGGACAGGGGAAACTATGGCTACACCTTC.

The J gene is TRBJ1-4, the V gene TRBV10-3; D is uncertain. The length of the CDR3 is 12 residues. The V and J ends lost 2 bases and 14 bases respectively, with 12 bases between them. Germline CDR1 ENHRY, CDR2 SYGVKD. The CDR3 protein is CAISEGTGSLFF. CDR3 coding DNA: TGTGCCATCAGTGAGGGAACCGGGAGCCTGTTTTTT.

The J gene is TRBJ1-4, the V gene TRBV7-9; 8 bases agree with TRBD1. J lost 4 bases, V lost 5 bases, and 15 bases had no gene match. Germline V lookup: CDR1 SEHNR, CDR2 FQNEAQ (reference sequence). The CDR3 covers 18 residues. Here the CDR3 reads CASSPLYRGGDLNEKLFF. For the CDR3, the DNA is TGTGCCAGCAGCCCCCTGTACAGGGGGGGGGACCTTAATGAAAAACTGTTTTTT.

This chain uses TRBV4-1 with TRBJ1-1; 8 nucleotides match TRBD1. Germline-derived CDR1 and CDR2 are MGHRA and YSYEKL. This CDR3 has 16 residues. V lost 0 bases to trimming and J lost 4 bases; unmatched junction nucleotides: 7. The CDR3 here is CASSQEPGQGTTEAFF. For the CDR3, the DNA is TGCGCCAGCAGCCAAGAACCCGGACAGGGAACCACTGAAGCTTTCTTT.